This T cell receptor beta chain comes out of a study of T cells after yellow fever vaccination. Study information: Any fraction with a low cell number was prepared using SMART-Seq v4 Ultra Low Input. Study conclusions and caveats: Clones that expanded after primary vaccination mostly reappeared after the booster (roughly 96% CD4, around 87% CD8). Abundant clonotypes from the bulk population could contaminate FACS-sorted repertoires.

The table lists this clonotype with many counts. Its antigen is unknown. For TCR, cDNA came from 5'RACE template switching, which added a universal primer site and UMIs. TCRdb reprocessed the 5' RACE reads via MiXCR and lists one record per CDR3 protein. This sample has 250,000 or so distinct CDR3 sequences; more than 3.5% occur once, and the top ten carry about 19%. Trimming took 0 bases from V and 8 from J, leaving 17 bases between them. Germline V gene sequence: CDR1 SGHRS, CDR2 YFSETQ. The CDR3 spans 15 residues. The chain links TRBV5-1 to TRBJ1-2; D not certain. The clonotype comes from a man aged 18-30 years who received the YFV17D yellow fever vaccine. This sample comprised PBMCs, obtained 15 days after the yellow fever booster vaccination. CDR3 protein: CASSLETPVLQGYTF. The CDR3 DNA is TGCGCCAGCAGCTTGGAGACACCAGTCTTACAGGGCTACACCTTC.